This T cell receptor (beta chain) stems from a study of response to subunit inactivated influenza vaccine. In germline, CDR1 is DFQATT, CDR2 SNEGSKA (reference sequence). V lost 4 bases and J 5 bases, leaving 17 bases between the germline ends. The CDR3 has 14 amino acids. This clonotype was found a few times. TCRdb recomputed calls from the RT-PCR reads with MiXCR, one row per CDR3 protein. This sample has hundreds of thousands of distinct CDR3 sequences; 14% occur once, and the top ten carry roughly 7.2%. J is TRBJ1-2 and V is TRBV20-1; D unresolved. This clonotype originated in a man between 50 and 59 years old who received an inactivated influenza vaccine. This sample comprised PBMCs from blood, obtained 14 to 15 days before vaccination. CDR3 loop: CSAILRTVEYGYTF. For the CDR3, the DNA is TGCAGTGCTATCCTCCGGACGGTCGAATATGGCTACACCTTC.